This T cell receptor (beta chain) was found in a study of identical twins. Findings and caveats of the study: Beta clonotypes that were abundant in cord blood contained fewer insertions, a pattern absent from memory repertoires. Zero-insertion analyses might be partly confounded by invariant T cells like MAIT and iNKT.

Ten or more counts support this clonotype. Antigen specificity is unknown. MiXCR was run by TCRdb on the 5' RACE reads, yielding one entry per CDR3 protein. The sample includes hundreds of thousands of distinct CDR3 sequences, around 6.6% seen only once; the top ten take 3.5% to 4%. Every donor was a healthy Caucasian. These data were likewise used in another study, on yellow fever vaccine responses in identical twins. That source adds: On the reported evidence, twins' vaccine T cell responses seemed partly convergent and partly personalized.

The specimen was memory (CD45RO+) T cells sorted from blood. This TCR was sampled from a woman between 18 and 29 years old in good health.

The CDR3, as DNA: TGTGCCAGCAGTCCCCCGTCTACTAGCGGGATTCGAGAGCAGTACTTC. As protein: CASSPPSTSGIREQYF. The chain employs TRBV27 and TRBJ2-7, with 10 nucleotides matching TRBD2. Germline-derived CDR1 and CDR2 are MNHEY and SMNVEV (reference sequence). The CDR3 loop spans 16 amino acids. Trimming cost V 5 bases and J 7 bases; bases outside gene matches: 14.